This T cell receptor beta chain originates from a study of cytomegalovirus exposure and HLA in healthy donors. Across the whole study: In an early release, HLA-typed donors contributed 77 million or so unique TCR sequences.

This clone occurred a few times. Its antigen is unidentified. PCR employed 60 Vbeta and 13 Jbeta primers. TCRdb keeps only in-frame clones here, not all; method: immunoSEQ multiplex PCR. The table has 100,000 or so clones, about 13% seen once. Whole-study findings and limits: A few CMV-associated chains were confirmed in vitro to be specific for CMV antigens. Later analysis demonstrated an association between a missense DCLRE1C variant and TCR beta V- and J-gene trimming. Later on, an analysis showed TCR association rates differing by HLA locus, with DRB1 the most and HLA-C the fewest.

The CDR3 sequence is 14 residues long. The germline CDR1 and CDR2 sequences are MDHEN and SYDVKM. V was clipped by 3 bases and J by 3 bases; unmatched bases: 4. The receptor's source is a man in his forties in good health and CMV-seropositive. This sequence joins TRBV28 and TRBJ1-2; 7 bases map to TRBD1. Sequenced input: PBMCs. Here the CDR3 DNA reads TGTGCCAGCAGTTTCAAAGGGGGCGACTATGGCTACACCTTC. Its translation is CASSFKGGDYGYTF.